This TCR beta chain was recorded in a study of T-cell reconstitution after alpha-beta-depleted transplantation in children. Unique molecular identifiers were incorporated into the prepared TCRbeta library. TCRdb re-analysed the PCR reads in MiXCR, keeping a single row per CDR3 protein. The sample has 500,000 to 750,000 distinct CDR3 sequences, around 27% seen once. V lost 8 bases and J 1 base, leaving 8 bases between the germline ends. The CDR3 has 13 residues. CDR1 and CDR2 from the germline V gene are WSHSY and SAAADI. About this clonotype itself: Antigen: not known.

Broader study findings: There were some patients whose high TCRbeta diversity at day 60 came from surviving recipient T cells and thymic progenitors. T cells produced anew were the main source of T-cell counts and diversity one year after transplant. Expanded graft clones numbering several hundred reportedly gave rise to alpha-beta T cells about two months after transplant.

This clonotype was sampled from a boy in the first two years of life with Wiskott-Aldrich syndrome, due to receive a stem cell transplant. The sample here was PBMCs, taken before TCRalphabeta/CD19-depleted stem cell transplant. J is TRBJ2-2 and V is TRBV10-2; no definite D call. CDR3 nucleotide sequence: TGCGCCAGCGCAAAACAGAACACCGGGGAGCTGTTTTTT. It encodes CASAKQNTGELFF.